Listed below are T cell receptor beta chains from one sample, sequenced in a study of blood T cell repertoires in COVID-19. Sequencing used immunoSEQ multiplex PCR; TCRdb keeps in-frame clones, though not all of them. Of 150,000 to 200,000 clones in the sample, more than 85% were seen once. Sequencing was carried out using peripheral blood. The source is a young man with acute or convalescent COVID-19. The CDR3 runs from the conserved cysteine through the conserved F or W. Fields, in order: J gene, clone size, V gene, CDR3 protein. Not every row has a clone size; where given, it reads once, few, many or a size class.

J: TRBJ1-3
size: .
V: TRBV27
CDR3: CASSSDRGSGNTIYF

J: TRBJ2-6
size: .
V: TRBV18
CDR3: CASSPPGRTDSGANVLTF

J: TRBJ2-5
size: .
V: TRBV10-3
CDR3: CAISEMQGGETQYF

J: TRBJ2-1
size: .
V: TRBV7-2
CDR3: CASSSSGVYNEQFF

J: TRBJ1-1
size: .
V: TRBV3-1/TRBV3-2
CDR3: CASSQLLQGNTEAFF

J: TRBJ1-3
size: .
V: TRBV5-1
CDR3: CASSLTGAGNTIYF

J: TRBJ1-2
size: .
V: TRBV5-4
CDR3: CASSHRANYGYTF

J: TRBJ2-5
size: .
V: TRBV30
CDR3: CAWSISRGQETQYF

J: TRBJ1-2
size: few
V: TRBV18
CDR3: CASSPLSTNYGYTF

J: TRBJ2-3
size: .
V: TRBV5-4
CDR3: CASSPRGGGYTDTQYF

J: TRBJ2-5
size: once
V: TRBV5-1
CDR3: CASSLRGQQETQYF

J: TRBJ2-2
size: .
V: TRBV6-5
CDR3: CASSPDTGELFF

J: TRBJ2-1
size: .
V: TRBV4-1
CDR3: CASTALGSTNEQFF

J: TRBJ1-3
size: .
V: TRBV7-9
CDR3: CASSLEGQLSGNTIYF

J: TRBJ1-4
size: .
V: TRBV5-1
CDR3: CASSSEADRGKLFF

J: TRBJ1-3
size: .
V: TRBV9
CDR3: CASSAGTGGSSGNTIYF

J: TRBJ2-1
size: .
V: TRBV7-2
CDR3: CASSPTGSRNYNEQFF

J: TRBJ1-3
size: .
V: TRBV2
CDR3: CASNYLSSGNTIYF

J: TRBJ1-4
size: .
V: TRBV19
CDR3: CASSTQGVATNEKLFF

J: TRBJ1-1
size: .
V: TRBV5-6
CDR3: CASSLARGFIGTEAFF

J: TRBJ2-2
size: .
V: TRBV7-3
CDR3: CASSLTSGQNTGELFF

J: TRBJ1-2
size: .
V: TRBV6-1
CDR3: CASSDPRGYGYTF

J: TRBJ1-2
size: .
V: TRBV27
CDR3: CASSLDSQYGYTF

J: TRBJ2-1
size: .
V: TRBV19
CDR3: CASSIDGGVPYNEQFF

J: TRBJ1-4
size: .
V: TRBV14
CDR3: CASSQDRADEKLFF

J: TRBJ1-4
size: .
V: TRBV18
CDR3: CASSPRGEINEKLFF

J: TRBJ1-4
size: .
V: TRBV30
CDR3: CAWNLQARGEKLFF

J: TRBJ2-1
size: .
V: TRBV4-1
CDR3: CASSQVATGGPYNEQFF

J: TRBJ1-6
size: once
V: TRBV5-6
CDR3: CASSLGGRSPLHF

J: TRBJ2-5
size: .
V: TRBV20-1
CDR3: CSASTIETQYF

J: TRBJ2-2
size: .
V: TRBV7-2
CDR3: CASSLMSGGPTGELFF

J: TRBJ2-2
size: .
V: TRBV5-1
CDR3: CASSIWITGSSTGELFF

J: TRBJ2-1
size: .
V: TRBV4-1
CDR3: CASSQEGTGANEQFF

J: TRBJ1-4
size: few
V: TRBV29-1
CDR3: CSVEGGGPFNEKLFF

J: TRBJ2-3
size: once
V: TRBV19
CDR3: CATGQGSTDTQYF

J: TRBJ1-2
size: .
V: TRBV4-2
CDR3: CASSQSGQLYGYTF

J: TRBJ1-1
size: .
V: TRBV5-1
CDR3: CASSLGGMNTEAFF

J: TRBJ1-1
size: .
V: TRBV4-1
CDR3: CASSPGQGYTEAFF

J: TRBJ2-5
size: .
V: TRBV18
CDR3: CASSPPVKDRGQETQYF

J: TRBJ2-1
size: .
V: TRBV10-3
CDR3: CAISELSGGANEQFF

J: TRBJ2-1
size: .
V: TRBV7-9
CDR3: CASSLLDLYNEQFF

J: TRBJ2-7
size: .
V: TRBV7-6
CDR3: CASAAGGGLSYEQYF

J: TRBJ2-1
size: .
V: TRBV18
CDR3: CASSPQKGAGSHNEQFF

J: TRBJ1-6
size: .
V: TRBV27
CDR3: CASSPSGQGRSPLHF

J: TRBJ1-1
size: .
V: TRBV6-4
CDR3: CASSDSRGSEAFF

J: TRBJ1-4
size: .
V: TRBV6-5
CDR3: CASSYAGTAFEKLFF

J: TRBJ1-3
size: .
V: TRBV15
CDR3: CATSSDRLSGNTIYF

J: TRBJ1-2
size: .
V: TRBV19
CDR3: CASRSGGAGYGYTF